The 24 T cell receptor beta chains below come from one sample, sequenced in a study of CD8 T cells in Susac syndrome. An input of roughly 0.45 to 1 ug of RNA was subjected to reverse transcription using random hexamers. TCRdb re-analysed the immunoSEQ multiplex PCR reads in MiXCR, keeping a single row per CDR3 protein. The data contain 77,000 or so distinct CDR3 sequences, about 92% of them seen just once; the ten biggest clones take up roughly 0.56%. Source material: CD4+ T cells from PBMCs. The receptors stem from a human donor with Susac syndrome.

Here the CDR3 DNA reads TGTGCCAGCAGCCGTCGCGTTAGCGGGCCTTGGTCAGATACGCAGTATTTT. Its protein is CASSRRVSGPWSDTQYF. The V and J genes are TRBV5-6 and TRBJ2-3; 7 bases align to TRBD2. The length of the CDR3 is 17 residues. Germline assignment: CDR1 SGHDT and CDR2 YYEEEE. The J segment lost 4 bases and the V segment lost 4 bases, leaving 15 bases of the junction unmatched.

This clonotype occurred once. The CDR3 is CASSQALAGWTGELFF. In nucleotides, the CDR3 is TGCGCCAGCAGCCAAGCTCTGGCAGGGTGGACCGGGGAGCTGTTTTTT. V is TRBV4-1 and J is TRBJ2-2; the D gene is possibly TRBD1 (5 bases). This CDR3 is 16 amino acids long. V lost 1 base and J 5 bases, leaving 14 bases between the germline ends. Per the germline V gene, CDR1 is MGHRA and CDR2 is YSYEKL.

The chain combines TRBV7-2 with TRBJ2-5, with D perhaps TRBD1 (5 bases). Germline V gene sequence: CDR1 SGHTA, CDR2 FQGNSA. CDR3 size: 16 residues. V gave up 3 bases and J gave up 5 bases, with 19 bases separating them. CDR3 region: CASSLYKSPGSETQYF. CDR3 sequence (DNA): TGTGCCAGCAGCTTGTATAAGTCCCCAGGGTCGGAGACCCAGTACTTC.

The chain carries TRBV4-2 and TRBJ2-3; tentatively, D is TRBD2 (5 bases). Deletions cut 6 bases from V and 6 bases from J, with 13 bases between. The CDR3 extends over 13 amino acids. In germline, CDR1 is LGHNA, CDR2 YNFKEQ. CDR3 sequence: CASRGSGVDTQYF. CDR3 sequence (DNA): TGTGCCAGCAGGGGATCCGGGGTTGATACGCAGTATTTT.

This chain joins TRBV2 and TRBJ2-3; possible D gene TRBD2, 7 bases. Trimming cost V 7 bases and J 3 bases, with 17 bases left between them. Germline V gene lookup returns CDR1 SNHLY and CDR2 FYNNEI. The CDR3 sequence is 15 residues long. The CDR3 region has the DNA TGTGCCAGCATACTGGGGGGGCTATGGACAGATACGCAGTATTTT. The encoded protein is CASILGGLWTDTQYF.

The chain employs TRBV20-1 and TRBJ1-5, with 7 positions matching TRBD1. Germline CDR1 is DFQATT and CDR2 is SNEGSKA (reference sequence). The CDR3 has 15 residues. J was trimmed by 4 bases and V by 6 bases; bases with no gene match: 12. The CDR3 DNA reads TGCAGTGCCGTCAGCAGCTTGACAGGGAATCAGCCCCAGCATTTT. This gives the protein CSAVSSLTGNQPQHF.

The chain uses TRBV7-9 and TRBJ1-2; TRBD1 is a possible D gene (5 bases). The germline V gene has CDR1 SEHNR and CDR2 FQNEAQ (reference sequence). Trimming removed 8 bases from V and 5 bases from J, with 27 bases in between. This CDR3 is built from 17 residues. The CDR3 DNA follows: TGTGCCAGCCCCCCCAGCCCGTTGAACCCTGGGGCTTATGGCTACACCTTC. It specifies CASPPSPLNPGAYGYTF.

The genes are TRBV29-1 and TRBJ2-5, with 7 bases aligning to TRBD1. Germline V gene lookup returns CDR1 SQVTM and CDR2 ANQGSEA. The CDR3 contains 13 residues. The ends lost 7 bases at V and 1 base at J; junction bases unmatched: 6. The CDR3 DNA is TGCAGCGCCGAAGGGGGCCCCCAAGAGACCCAGTACTTC. Residues: CSAEGGPQETQYF.

V is TRBV19 and J is TRBJ1-1, with 9 bases aligning to TRBD1. Trimming removed 9 bases from V and 0 bases from J; junction bases left unmatched: 2. The CDR3 has 13 amino acids. CDR1 is LNHDA and CDR2 is SQIVND in the germline V gene (reference sequence). CDR3 in amino acids: CASGTGMNTEAFF. CDR3 DNA: TGTGCCAGCGGGACAGGGATGAACACTGAAGCTTTCTTT.

The chain employs TRBV5-1 and TRBJ2-3, with 9 bases aligning to TRBD2. CDR3 length: 16 residues. Trimming at V came to 5 bases and at J to 5 bases, leaving 12 bases not matched to a gene. The germline V gene has CDR1 SGHRS and CDR2 YFSETQ. The CDR3 region has the DNA TGCGCCAGCAGTTCCGGGACTAGCAGGGTAGGAGATACGCAGTATTTT. Translated: CASSSGTSRVGDTQYF.

The V and J genes are TRBV6-5 and TRBJ2-1; 10 positions agree with TRBD2. V shed 6 bases and J 6 bases; nucleotides not matched to a gene: 8. The CDR3 extends over 15 amino acids. Germline CDR1 and CDR2: MNHEY and SVGAGI. This CDR3 is CASREGLAPFNEQFF. DNA for the CDR3: TGTGCCAGCAGAGAGGGACTAGCGCCTTTCAATGAGCAGTTCTTC.

The rearrangement joins TRBV5-1 to TRBJ1-4; maybe TRBD1 (5 bases). The germline V gene has CDR1 SGHRS and CDR2 YFSETQ. This CDR3 region has 15 residues. Trimming took 0 bases from V and 3 from J, leaving 9 bases between them. The CDR3 spells CASSLEGSANEKLFF. The CDR3, as DNA: TGCGCCAGCAGCTTGGAGGGGTCGGCTAATGAAAAACTGTTTTTT.

DNA of the CDR3: TGTGCCAGCAGATTCGGGTCCTCTGGGGCCAACGTCCTGACTTTC. This translates into CASRFGSSGANVLTF. The chain is built from TRBV3-1 and TRBJ2-6; unclear D gene. The germline V gene encodes CDR1 LGHDT and CDR2 YNNKEL (reference sequence). The V gene lost 6 bases and the J gene lost 0 bases, with 9 bases spanning the gap. The CDR3 is made up of 15 amino acids.

The CDR3 DNA reads as TGCGCCAGCAGCCTAACATCATCAGGGGACTATGGCTACACCTTC. Translation gives CASSLTSSGDYGYTF. V usage is TRBV5-1 and J usage is TRBJ1-2; a possible D gene is TRBD1 (6 bases). Germline loops: CDR1 SGHRS, CDR2 YFSETQ. CDR3 length equals 15 residues. The V end was cut by 4 bases, the J end by 3 bases, with 16 bases between.

This clonotype came up a few times. The rearrangement links TRBV20-1 to TRBJ2-3; D perhaps matches TRBD2 (5 bases). The germline V and J ends were trimmed by 4 bases and 10 bases, with 12 bases remaining between them. The CDR3 extends over 11 amino acids. CDR1 DFQATT and CDR2 SNEGSKA come from the germline V gene (reference sequence). CDR3: CSATHGEAQYF. Written as DNA, the CDR3 is TGCAGTGCTACCCACGGGGAAGCGCAGTATTTT.

The chain links TRBV28 to TRBJ1-3, with a tentative D call TRBD1 (5 bases). Trimming removed 0 bases at V and 3 bases at J, with 9 bases between. The CDR3 consists of 15 residues. Germline V CDR1 and CDR2: MDHEN, SYDVKM. The CDR3 here is CASSLWGVFGNTIYF. CDR3 bases: TGTGCCAGCAGTTTATGGGGGGTCTTTGGAAACACCATATATTTT.

The chain couples TRBV27 to TRBJ2-5; 7 positions agree with TRBD1. Trimming at V came to 5 bases and at J to 4 bases, leaving 7 bases not matched to a gene. CDR1 and CDR2 (germline): MNHEY, SMNVEV (reference sequence). This CDR3 is 14 amino acids long. CDR3 nucleotide sequence: TGTGCCAGCAGTCAAGGGGGCAGGGGAGAGACCCAGTACTTC. Protein sequence: CASSQGGRGETQYF.

The chain combines TRBV20-1 with TRBJ2-6; 11 bases align to TRBD1. Germline V gene data show CDR1 as DFQATT and CDR2 as SNEGSKA (reference sequence). V trimming: 2 bases; J trimming: 1 base; junction bases outside the gene matches: 13. The CDR3 totals 20 residues. The CDR3 DNA reads as TGCAGTGCTAGACTAGGGCCCCCCGGGACAGGGGGATCTGGGGCCAACGTCCTGACTTTC. Translation gives CSARLGPPGTGGSGANVLTF.

The count of this clonotype is one. The V and J genes are TRBV4-1 and TRBJ2-6; 10 bases fit TRBD2. Per germline, CDR1 MGHRA and CDR2 YSYEKL. The CDR3 spans 19 residues. J lost 0 bases, V lost 3 bases, and 8 bases had no gene match. The CDR3 DNA reads TGCGCCAGCAGCCACCTAGGACTAGCGGAGTCCTCTGGGGCCAACGTCCTGACTTTC. Its protein is CASSHLGLAESSGANVLTF.

This rearrangement joins TRBV5-1 to TRBJ1-1, with D possibly TRBD1 on 6 matching bases. The germline CDR1 and CDR2 sequences are SGHRS and YFSETQ. The length of the CDR3 is 15 residues. V gave up 0 bases and J gave up 3 bases, with 12 bases separating them. In DNA form, the CDR3 reads TGCGCCAGCAGCTTGGTCCGGGGGCGGGACACTGAAGCTTTCTTT. Amino acids: CASSLVRGRDTEAFF. Filled out from reference TRBV5-1 and TRBJ1-1, the complete variable domain reads KAGVTQTPRYLIKTRGQQVTLSCSPISGHRSVSWYQQTPGQGLQFLFEYFSETQRNKGNFPGRFSGRQFSNSRSEMNVSTLELGDSALYLCASSLVRGRDTEAFFGQGTRLTVV.

V and J are TRBV20-1 and TRBJ2-3; the match to TRBD2 covers 14 bases. The CDR3 extends over 14 amino acids. CDR1 and CDR2 from the germline V gene are DFQATT and SNEGSKA (reference sequence). Losses at the gene ends were 6 bases for V and 5 bases for J; bases not matched to a gene: 4. The CDR3 DNA reads TGCAGTGCAAGACTAGCGGGGGGGAGAGATACGCAGTATTTT. The encoded protein is CSARLAGGRDTQYF.

V is TRBV7-9 and J is TRBJ2-7; D not resolved. The CDR3 contains 12 residues. V was trimmed by 7 bases and J by 5 bases, leaving 12 bases between them. Per the germline V gene, CDR1 is SEHNR and CDR2 is FQNEAQ (reference sequence). The CDR3 sequence: CASTSGLDEQYF. In nucleotides, the CDR3 is TGTGCCAGCACTTCGGGCCTCGACGAGCAGTACTTC.

The chain is built from TRBV14 and TRBJ1-1; D uncertain. The CDR3 sequence is 15 residues long. The germline V gene encodes CDR1 SGHDN and CDR2 FVKESK. Deletions cut 3 bases from V and 1 base from J, with 12 bases between. DNA of the CDR3: TGTGCCAGCAGCCACCGCGGAGCGGCGAACACTGAAGCTTTCTTT. This gives the protein CASSHRGAANTEAFF. Drawing the rest from reference TRBV14 and TRBJ1-1, the complete variable domain is EAGVTQFPSHSVIEKGQTVTLRCDPISGHDNLYWYRRVMGKEIKFLLHFVKESKQDESGMPNNRFLAERTGGTYSTLKVQPAELEDSGVYFCASSHRGAANTEAFFGQGTRLTVV.

This chain connects TRBV5-1 to TRBJ2-3; D is unclear. V dropped 0 bases and J dropped 5 bases, with 7 bases sitting between them. The CDR3 is made up of 13 amino acids. Germline assignment: CDR1 SGHRS and CDR2 YFSETQ. This CDR3 reads CASSLAGGDTQYF. As DNA, the CDR3 is TGCGCCAGCAGCTTGGCCGGTGGAGATACGCAGTATTTT.